This record covers a single T cell receptor (beta chain). Its cognate antigen is unknown. Other DNA sequences from this sample encode an identical CDR3 as well. The data were taken from a study of shared clonotypes between healthy human individuals. Findings and limits, study-wide: Larger estimated richness was generally seen in naive subsets than in memory subsets.

The assay was immunoSEQ multiplex PCR, and TCRdb's table has in-frame clones only and misses some. The sample lists roughly 2,500,000 clones, 80% to 95% seen once, with approximately 0.36% in the top ten. V dropped 7 bases and J dropped 5 bases, with 8 bases sitting between them. Germline lookup yields CDR1 SNHLY and CDR2 FYNNEI. The CDR3 is 12 residues long. The genes are TRBV2 and TRBJ1-4; D gene uncertain. The TCR was taken from a man younger than 35 in good health. Some clones in this sample may be carry-over from other donors' samples. Sequences were obtained from naive CD4+ T cells from PBMCs. Regarding subset: CD45RA+ positively selected. The CDR3 reads CASTRENEKLFF. The CDR3 bases are TGTGCCAGCACCCGGGAAAATGAAAAACTGTTTTTT.